This paragraph reports one TCR beta chain. Its recognized antigen is unknown. Being one base from a much bigger clone, this may be a read error. The CDR3 contains 13 residues, cysteine and phenylalanine counted. Just the 39-base CDR3 DNA is kept, in frame starting at base 1. The germline V gene (reference sequence) supplies CDR1 GTSNPN and CDR2 SVGIG. This sample was included in a study of T cells in Graves' hyperthyroidism and ophthalmopathy (dated by TCRdb to the late 2010s). For context, the study as a whole: Peripheral blood samples were taken at the time of initial diagnosis, prior to any treatment. TCR V-J signatures able to tell the groups apart were searched for in a discovery cohort of 100 or so patients, of whom 43 had Graves' ophthalmopathy and around 57 had stable Graves' hyperthyroidism. Whether ophthalmopathy could be predicted prospectively was tested in an independent validation cohort made up of under 20 hyperthyroidism patients plus 17 patients who later progressed to ophthalmopathy. The roughly 94 discovery patients were randomly divided into training and test sets at a 7:3 ratio. In roughly six Graves' hyperthyroidism patients, the study also compared T-cell repertoires from thyroid tissue with T-cell repertoires from blood. After blood sampling, hyperthyroidism patients were treated with methimazole at a starting dose of 30 mg daily, and ophthalmopathy patients were treated with high-dose intravenous methylprednisolone. The paper describes TCR Vbeta CDR3 sequencing of about 140 peripheral blood samples, made up of roughly 40 ophthalmopathy patients, over 70 hyperthyroidism patients and 17 progressor patients.

Stable Graves' hyperthyroidism was defined as no progression to ophthalmopathy during 18 months of follow-up. Hyperthyroidism patients were aged 18 to 65 years and newly diagnosed, with disease duration of less than 2 months. Patients with uncontrolled infections, other autoimmune diseases, pregnancy or lactation were excluded. Clinical symptoms, serum thyroxine and TRAb, thyroid ultrasound, and orbital computed tomography formed the basis for the diagnoses. Ficoll-Paque density gradient centrifugation was used to isolate PBMCs from around 10 ml of fresh peripheral blood. Total RNA was extracted using Trizol reagent, and RNA quality was assessed on an Agilent 2100 Bioanalyzer. The TCR beta CDR3 regions were amplified from RNA transcripts. The first round of RT-PCR for the TCR CDR3 was performed with the HTBI primer set and the Qiagen OneStep RT-PCR kit. Libraries were constructed in a second round of multiplex PCR, after which size selection and purification were carried out. The libraries were sequenced on an Illumina HiSeq2000 using paired-end 100 bp reads. Per the original workflow: SOAPnuke was used to process the raw data, throwing out any read that contained adapters or uncalled bases, had a mean Phred below 15, or lacked an exact constant-primer or identifier match. COPE v1.2.5 was used to merge high-quality paired reads, and clonotypes were defined as unique nucleotide sequences. MiTCR v1.1 was used to align clonotypes to the IMGT TRBV, TRBD and TRBJ reference segments. Analysis was restricted to V-J combinations with a frequency above 0.0001, which covered roughly 99% of repertoires. A TCS score was defined as the ratio of F50 (clonal expansion) to E x V (chaos), with BLOSUM62-based TCRdist applied between CDR3 peptides within each V-J. Welch's t-statistics and random forest reduced roughly 500 V-J features to 13, which were used in a naive Bayes classifier (R e1071). TCRdb ran its own pipeline on the public reads, namely fastp trimming at Q25 and MiXCR clone calling, and kept in-frame beta chains. Rows with a matching CDR3 protein are joined into one entry that keeps the most common DNA and genes. The V and J calls shown here were made by TCRdb, not taken from the authors' results. A total of more than 75,000 distinct CDR3 sequences appear in this sample, over 50% of them only once. Clones ranked in the top ten supply 25% to 30% of the sample.

Findings and caveats that apply to the study as a whole: A 13 V-J signature model separated ophthalmopathy from stable hyperthyroidism, with approximately 87% sensitivity and roughly 81% specificity in cross-validation and 80%/75% in testing. No statistical method was used to set the sample size in advance, and investigators knew the group allocation. Blood samples also contained most of the expanded thyroid clonotypes (frequency above 0.001), which suggests that blood repertoires may reflect thyroid immune responses. In validation, progression to ophthalmopathy was predicted by the model with nearly 71% sensitivity and roughly 72% specificity, a median of approximately 6.5 months before onset.

The V and J segments used are TRBV30 and TRBJ1-2; 7 of the junction bases match TRBD1. Sequencing was done on a sample of blood. This clonotype was obtained from a woman aged 40 to 49 with Graves' hyperthyroidism. The CDR3 reads CAWSLTGEGGYAF. The DNA sequence reads TGTGCCTGGAGTTTAACAGGGGAGGGTGGCTACGCCTTC. With the rest looked up from the reference TRBV30 and TRBJ1-2 genes rather than sequenced, the full variable domain is SQTIHQWPATLVQPVGSPLSLECTVEGTSNPNLYWYRQAAGRGLQLLFYSVGIGQISSEVPQNLSASRPQDRQFILSSKKLLLSDSGFYLCAWSLTGEGGYAFGSGTRLTVV.